This T cell receptor beta chain was identified in a study of shared clonotypes between healthy human individuals. Study-wide results and limits: Clonotype sharing among donors likely depends on sequencing depth.

This clone was seen only once. Its target is not known. Partitioning of CD4+ cells yielded a CD45RA+ naive subset and a CD45RA-negative memory subset. In germline, CDR1 is SGHTA, CDR2 FQGTGA. This CDR3 region has 16 residues. V shed 2 bases and J shed 2 bases, with 12 bases lying between them. Generated by immunoSEQ multiplex PCR, the TCRdb table keeps only in-frame clones and is missing some. The repertoire holds 650,000 to 750,000 clones, with about three quarters as singletons. The receptor was isolated from a woman aged 25 to 39 in good health. V and J are TRBV7-3 and TRBJ2-2; D might be TRBD1 (6 bases). The sample was memory CD4+ T cells sorted from blood. Subset reported: CD45RA-negative fraction. In DNA form, the CDR3 reads TGTGCCAGCAGCTTAGAGGCAGGGGTTAACACCGGGGAGCTGTTTTTT. Translating gives CASSLEAGVNTGELFF.